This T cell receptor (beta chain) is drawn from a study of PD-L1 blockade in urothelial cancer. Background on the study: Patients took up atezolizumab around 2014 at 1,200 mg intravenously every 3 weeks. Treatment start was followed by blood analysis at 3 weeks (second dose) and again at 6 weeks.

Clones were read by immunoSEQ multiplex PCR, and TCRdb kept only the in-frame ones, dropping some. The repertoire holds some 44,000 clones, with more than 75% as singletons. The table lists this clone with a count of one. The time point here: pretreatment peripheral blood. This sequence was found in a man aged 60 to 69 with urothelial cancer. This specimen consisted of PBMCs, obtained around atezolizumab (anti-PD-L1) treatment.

The CDR3 DNA follows: TGCGCCAGCAGTGGGACTAGCGGGTACACCGGGGAGCTGTTTTTT. Its translation: CASSGTSGYTGELFF. The V call is TRBV10-2, the J call TRBJ2-2; 11 positions agree with TRBD2. Germline V gene lookup returns CDR1 WSHSY and CDR2 SAAADI. V lost 4 bases and J lost 3; bases outside the gene matches: 1. The CDR3 runs 15 residues.